These 25 T cell receptor beta chains were sequenced from one sample in a study of blood T cell repertoires in COVID-19. The method was immunoSEQ multiplex PCR; TCRdb's version includes in-frame clones alone and lacks a portion of them. The table includes about 110,000 clones, about 88% detected once. Sample: peripheral blood. The receptors were sampled from a woman between 50 and 59 years old with acute or convalescent COVID-19.

This rearrangement joins TRBV5-1 to TRBJ1-1; D unresolved. V was trimmed by 3 bases and J by 7 bases, leaving 16 bases between them. Germline CDR1 SGHRS, CDR2 YFSETQ. CDR3 length: 14 residues. CDR3 in amino acids: CASSSKGVGGEAFF. The CDR3 DNA reads as TGCGCCAGCAGCTCTAAGGGAGTCGGTGGTGAAGCTTTCTTT.

This sequence joins TRBV7-9 and TRBJ1-2; 11 nucleotides agree with TRBD1. CDR3 length equals 18 residues. V shed 5 bases and J 0 bases; nucleotides not matched to a gene: 11. Germline lookup yields CDR1 SEHNR and CDR2 FQNEAQ (reference sequence). The CDR3 region is CASSATGTGGIANYGYTF. The CDR3 nucleotides are TGTGCCAGCAGCGCGACCGGGACAGGGGGTATAGCTAACTATGGCTACACCTTC.

The chain carries TRBV6-5 and TRBJ2-7, with 8 bases that match TRBD2. Germline values: CDR1 MNHEY, CDR2 SVGAGI. CDR3 size: 13 residues. V lost 10 bases, J lost 4 bases, and 9 bases stayed unmatched. The CDR3 loop is CATWRAGAYEQYF. For the CDR3, the DNA is TGTGCCACCTGGAGAGCGGGAGCATACGAGCAGTACTTC.

The rearrangement links TRBV5-1 to TRBJ2-3; 9 bases match TRBD2. With 3 bases clipped from V and 2 bases from J, the junction kept 4 bases outside the gene matches. There are 15 residues in the CDR3. Germline CDR1 and CDR2: SGHRS and YFSETQ. This chain's CDR3 is CASSYSGSITDTQYF. The CDR3 region has the DNA TGCGCCAGCAGCTATAGCGGGAGCATCACAGATACGCAGTATTTT.

The rearrangement uses TRBV6-5 and TRBJ2-1, with 7 bases matching TRBD2. The CDR3 consists of 15 residues. Germline V lookup: CDR1 MNHEY, CDR2 SVGAGI. Losses at the gene ends were 0 bases for V and 8 bases for J; bases not matched to a gene: 7. The CDR3 bases are TGTGCCAGCAGTTACTCCATGACTAGCCCCCATGAGCAGTTCTTC. It encodes CASSYSMTSPHEQFF.

The chain combines TRBV2 with TRBJ2-1; D might be TRBD2 (5 bases). Trimming stripped 5 bases from V and 15 bases from J, with 20 bases between. Germline CDR1 is SNHLY and CDR2 is FYNNEI. The CDR3 is made up of 13 amino acids. The CDR3 here is CASSPARDIEGFF. CDR3 nucleotides: TGTGCCAGCAGTCCGGCCCGAGATATAGAGGGGTTCTTC.

This chain uses TRBV19 with TRBJ2-2; tentative D call: TRBD2 (6 bases). The CDR3 is made up of 16 amino acids. Germline-derived CDR1 and CDR2 are LNHDA and SQIVND (reference sequence). V lost 6 bases and J 5 bases, leaving 19 bases between the germline ends. CDR3 sequence reads: CASSPYAGRVTGELFF. Written as DNA, the CDR3 is TGTGCCAGTAGCCCTTATGCGGGAAGGGTAACCGGGGAGCTGTTTTTT. The whole variable domain, filled in from reference TRBV19 and TRBJ2-2, reads DGGITQSPKYLFRKEGQNVTLSCEQNLNHDAMYWYRQDPGQGLRLIYYSQIVNDFQKGDIAEGYSVSREKKESFPLTVTSAQKNPTAFYLCASSPYAGRVTGELFFGEGSRLTVL.

The chain links TRBV29-1 to TRBJ2-2, with 7 bases fitting TRBD1. The germline V gene has CDR1 SQVTM and CDR2 ANQGSEA. The CDR3 is made up of 12 amino acids. J lost 14 bases, V lost 6 bases, and 12 bases had no gene match. The CDR3 is CSVNVGQKGLFF. The CDR3 DNA is TGCAGCGTCAACGTGGGACAGAAAGGTCTGTTTTTT.

The chain uses TRBV25-1 and TRBJ1-1, with D tentatively TRBD1 (5 bases). The length of the CDR3 is 13 residues. V lost 4 bases and J lost 4, with 10 bases in between. From germline, CDR1 is MGHDK and CDR2 SYGVNS. CDR3 loop: CASSGTGATEAFF. In DNA form, the CDR3 reads TGTGCCAGCAGTGGTACAGGAGCCACTGAAGCTTTCTTT.

This chain links TRBV27 with TRBJ1-6, with D perhaps TRBD1 (5 bases). CDR1 and CDR2 (germline): MNHEY, SMNVEV (reference sequence). V was pared by 6 bases and J by 9 bases, with 15 bases between. The CDR3 runs 14 residues. CDR3 loop: CASSPQGGFSPLHF. CDR3 nucleotide sequence: TGTGCCAGCAGCCCCCAGGGAGGGTTTTCACCCCTCCACTTT.

This chain uses TRBV6-6 with TRBJ2-2; a weak D match, TRBD2 (6 bases). This CDR3 has 15 amino acids. Germline values: CDR1 MNHNY, CDR2 SVGAGI (reference sequence). V was shortened by 2 bases and J by 5 bases, with 12 bases between the two germline ends. This CDR3 is CASSYSQAGTGELFF. CDR3 sequence (DNA): TGTGCCAGCAGTTACAGTCAGGCGGGAACCGGGGAGCTGTTTTTT.

The rearrangement joins TRBV7-9 to TRBJ1-2; 8 nucleotides align to TRBD1. This CDR3 has 13 residues. Germline V gene data show CDR1 as SEHNR and CDR2 as FQNEAQ (reference sequence). V trimming: 5 bases; J trimming: 7 bases; junction bases outside the gene matches: 6. In DNA form, the CDR3 reads TGTGCCAGCAGCACCCCAGGGGGCGGTGGCTACACCTTC. Translation gives CASSTPGGGGYTF. Complete variable domain (other parts from reference TRBV7-9 and TRBJ1-2): DTGVSQNPRHKITKRGQNVTFRCDPISEHNRLYWYRQTLGQGPEFLTYFQNEAQLEKSRLLSDRFSAERPKGSFSTLEIQRTEQGDSAMYLCASSTPGGGGYTFGSGTRLTVV.

This clone was picked up one time. This chain links TRBV21-1 with TRBJ1-4. TRBV21-1 is reported as a pseudogene. The CDR3 contains 18 residues. The CDR3 nucleotides are TGTGCCAGCATAGCAAGAGGGATGGGCTTTGCAACTAATGAAAAACTGTTTTTT. Translating it yields CASIARGMGFATNEKLFF.

This clone was recorded once. The rearrangement links TRBV7-6 to TRBJ2-7, with TRBD2 as a possible D gene (6 bases). Germline V CDR1 and CDR2: SGHVS, FNYEAQ. The CDR3 consists of 16 residues. Trimming left V 2 bases short and J 0 bases short, with 14 bases between. The CDR3 DNA sequence: TGTGCCAGCAGCTTATTGCCCGGGACTCTCTCCTACGAGCAGTACTTC. Translation: CASSLLPGTLSYEQYF.

The gene calls are TRBV21-1 and TRBJ2-7; TRBD1 is taken as the D call from the table, unchecked against the DNA. TRBV21-1 is a known pseudogene. This CDR3 is built from 17 residues. In DNA form, the CDR3 reads TGTGCCAGCAGCAAAGGGGCCCTACAGGGGGTATCCTACGAGCAGTACTTC. Translating it yields CASSKGALQGVSYEQYF.

This clone was observed a single time. V is TRBV9 and J is TRBJ2-5; D is perhaps TRBD2 (6 bases). The germline V and J ends were trimmed by 4 bases and 2 bases, with 12 bases remaining between them. Germline V gene data show CDR1 as SGDLS and CDR2 as YYNGEE. The CDR3 is 14 residues long. The CDR3 region has the DNA TGTGCCAGCAGCCGGGGCGGGAAACAAGAGACCCAGTACTTC. As protein: CASSRGGKQETQYF.

The CDR3 sequence: CASRYIGQPNTEAFF. The CDR3 nucleotides read TGTGCCAGCAGGTACATTGGACAGCCCAACACTGAAGCTTTCTTT. The chain links TRBV2 to TRBJ1-1; D perhaps matches TRBD1 (6 bases). Germline loops: CDR1 SNHLY, CDR2 FYNNEI. V lost 6 bases and J 2 bases, leaving 16 bases between the germline ends. The CDR3 totals 15 residues.

The rearrangement uses TRBV28 and TRBJ2-3; D remains ambiguous. Deletions cut 5 bases from V and 5 bases from J, with 20 bases between. Germline CDR1 and CDR2: MDHEN and SYDVKM. The CDR3 length is 16 residues. The CDR3 loop reads CASSPIRNPAEDTQYF. CDR3 coding DNA: TGTGCCAGCAGTCCCATCCGGAACCCCGCGGAAGATACGCAGTATTTT.

This clone was found once. The V gene is TRBV6-5, the J gene TRBJ1-2; 7 bases agree with TRBD1. Per the germline V gene, CDR1 is MNHEY and CDR2 is SVGAGI. The trim removed 5 bases at V and 4 bases at J, leaving 7 bases unmatched. This CDR3 region has 14 residues. The CDR3 DNA reads as TGTGCCAGCAGTAAGGACAGGTCCCTCTATGGCTACACCTTC. Translating it yields CASSKDRSLYGYTF.

The chain carries TRBV11-2 and TRBJ2-3; TRBD2 matches at 8 bases. The CDR3 is 17 residues long. Unmatched junction bases numbered 10, after V lost 2 bases and J lost 3 bases. The germline CDR1 and CDR2 sequences are SGHAT and FQNNGV. The CDR3 DNA reads as TGTGCCAGCAGCTTACCTCGGGGGGGGCCGCTAACAGATACGCAGTATTTT. This sequence encodes CASSLPRGGPLTDTQYF.

The V call is TRBV28, the J call TRBJ1-1; 12 nucleotides line up with TRBD1. CDR3 size: 15 residues. Germline V gene lookup returns CDR1 MDHEN and CDR2 SYDVKM. V trimming: 7 bases; J trimming: 3 bases; junction bases outside the gene matches: 6. The CDR3 region has the DNA TGTGCCAGCAAGGGACAGGGGGCTGTGGACACTGAAGCTTTCTTT. Its translation is CASKGQGAVDTEAFF.

The chain joins TRBV19 to TRBJ2-3; a weak D match, TRBD1 (6 bases). Germline CDR1 and CDR2: LNHDA and SQIVND (reference sequence). The CDR3 runs 14 residues. The ends were cut back, 5 bases at V and 3 bases at J, with 12 bases in the middle. This CDR3 is CASSFRTETDTQYF. The CDR3 DNA is TGTGCCAGTAGTTTCCGGACAGAGACAGATACGCAGTATTTT.

The chain couples TRBV18 to TRBJ2-2, with 14 nucleotides matching TRBD2. Losses at the gene ends were 0 bases for V and 1 base for J; bases not matched to a gene: 1. The CDR3 covers 18 residues. CDR1 is KGHSH, CDR2 LQKENI, per germline. CDR3 nucleotides: TGTGCCAGCTCACCACCCGGACTAGCGGGAGGGAACACCGGGGAGCTGTTTTTT. Amino acid sequence: CASSPPGLAGGNTGELFF.

The chain links TRBV18 to TRBJ2-7; D may be TRBD2 (6 bases). The length of the CDR3 is 15 residues. Germline loops: CDR1 KGHSH, CDR2 LQKENI. Trimming shortened V by 3 bases and J by 5 bases, and 17 bases separated the two germline ends. In DNA form, the CDR3 reads TGTGCCAGCTCACCTTCGGTCGGGGGTAGACACGAGCAGTACTTC. Residues: CASSPSVGGRHEQYF.

The CDR3, as DNA: TGCAGCGTTGAATATAGGCAGGGAACAAAGCAGTTCTTC. It is translated as CSVEYRQGTKQFF. V and J are TRBV29-1 and TRBJ2-1; tentatively, D is TRBD1 (5 bases). CDR3 length: 13 residues. Trimming stripped 2 bases from V and 11 bases from J, with 16 bases between. Germline V gene lookup returns CDR1 SQVTM and CDR2 ANQGSEA.